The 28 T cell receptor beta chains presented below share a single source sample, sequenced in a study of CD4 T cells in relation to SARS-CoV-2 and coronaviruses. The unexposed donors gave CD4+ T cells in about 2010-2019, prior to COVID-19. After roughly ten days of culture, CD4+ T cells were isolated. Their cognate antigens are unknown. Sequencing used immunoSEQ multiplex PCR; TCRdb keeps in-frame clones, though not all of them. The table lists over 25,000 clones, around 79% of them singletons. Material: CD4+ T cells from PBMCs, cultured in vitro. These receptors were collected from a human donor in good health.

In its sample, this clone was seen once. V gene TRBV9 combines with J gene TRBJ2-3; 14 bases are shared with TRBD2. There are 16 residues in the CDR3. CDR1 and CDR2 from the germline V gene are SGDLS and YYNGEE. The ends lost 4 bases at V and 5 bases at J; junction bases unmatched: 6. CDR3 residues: CASSMQGLAGVDTQYF. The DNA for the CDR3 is TGTGCCAGCAGCATGCAGGGACTAGCGGGGGTAGATACGCAGTATTTT.

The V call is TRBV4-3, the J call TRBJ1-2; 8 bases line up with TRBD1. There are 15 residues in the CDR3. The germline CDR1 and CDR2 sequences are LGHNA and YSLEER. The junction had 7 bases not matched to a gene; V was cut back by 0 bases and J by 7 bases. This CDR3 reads CASSQEADRGIGYTF. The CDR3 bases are TGCGCCAGCAGCCAAGAAGCCGACAGGGGAATTGGCTACACCTTC.

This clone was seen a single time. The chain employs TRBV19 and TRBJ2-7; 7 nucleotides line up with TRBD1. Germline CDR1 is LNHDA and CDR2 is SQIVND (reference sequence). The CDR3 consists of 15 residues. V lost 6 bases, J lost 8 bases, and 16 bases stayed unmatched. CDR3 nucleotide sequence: TGTGCCAGTAGCCCCTCGACAGGGCTCGAGGGTCAGCAGTACTTC. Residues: CASSPSTGLEGQQYF.

The CDR3 sequence: CASSLALGRGATDTQYF. As DNA, the CDR3 is TGCGCCAGCAGCTTGGCTCTGGGACGGGGGGCCACAGATACGCAGTATTTT. The chain couples TRBV5-1 to TRBJ2-3; D is perhaps TRBD2 (7 bases). Germline-derived CDR1 and CDR2 are SGHRS and YFSETQ. The CDR3 consists of 17 residues. V was trimmed by 0 bases and J by 2 bases, leaving 16 bases between them. The full variable domain, in which reference TRBV5-1 and TRBJ2-3 provide the parts outside the CDR3, is KAGVTQTPRYLIKTRGQQVTLSCSPISGHRSVSWYQQTPGQGLQFLFEYFSETQRNKGNFPGRFSGRQFSNSRSEMNVSTLELGDSALYLCASSLALGRGATDTQYFGPGTRLTVL.

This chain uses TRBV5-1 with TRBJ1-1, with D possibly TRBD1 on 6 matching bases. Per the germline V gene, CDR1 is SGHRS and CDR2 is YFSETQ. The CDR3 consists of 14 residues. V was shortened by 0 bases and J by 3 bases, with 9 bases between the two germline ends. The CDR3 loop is CASSLAGGHTEAFF. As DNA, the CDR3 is TGCGCCAGCAGCTTGGCGGGGGGCCACACTGAAGCTTTCTTT.

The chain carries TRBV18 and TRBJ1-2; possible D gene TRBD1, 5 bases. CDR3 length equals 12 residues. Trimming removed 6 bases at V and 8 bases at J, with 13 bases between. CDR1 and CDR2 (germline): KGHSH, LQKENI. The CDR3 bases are TGTGCCAGCTCGCCCGGGACGCCGGGCTACACCTTC. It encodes CASSPGTPGYTF.

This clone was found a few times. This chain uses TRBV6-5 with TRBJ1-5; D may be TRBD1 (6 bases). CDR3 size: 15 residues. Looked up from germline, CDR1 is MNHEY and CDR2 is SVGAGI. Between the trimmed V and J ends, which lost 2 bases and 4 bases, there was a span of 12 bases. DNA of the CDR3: TGTGCCAGCAGTTACGGGGGGCAGGGGAATCAGCCCCAGCATTTT. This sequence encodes CASSYGGQGNQPQHF.

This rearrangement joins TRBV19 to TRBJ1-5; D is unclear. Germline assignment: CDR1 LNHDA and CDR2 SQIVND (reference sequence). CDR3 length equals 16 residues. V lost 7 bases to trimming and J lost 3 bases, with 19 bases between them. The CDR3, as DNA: TGTGCCAGTACGCGACTAGTGGGGATTCACAATCAGCCCCAGCATTTT. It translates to CASTRLVGIHNQPQHF.

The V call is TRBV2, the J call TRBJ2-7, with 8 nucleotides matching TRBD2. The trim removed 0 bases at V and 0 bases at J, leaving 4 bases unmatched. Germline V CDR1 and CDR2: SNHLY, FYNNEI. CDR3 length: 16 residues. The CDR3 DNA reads TGTGCCAGCAGTGAAGCGCGCGGGGGGTACTCCTACGAGCAGTACTTC. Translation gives CASSEARGGYSYEQYF.

The chain's CDR3 is CASSLTGTGGTYNSPLHF. CDR3 bases: TGTGCCAGCAGCTTGACCGGGACAGGGGGCACCTATAATTCACCCCTCCACTTT. The chain employs TRBV7-9 and TRBJ1-6, with 12 bases identical to TRBD1. Germline loops: CDR1 SEHNR, CDR2 FQNEAQ (reference sequence). This CDR3 has 18 amino acids. J lost 2 bases, V lost 3 bases, and 5 bases had no gene match.

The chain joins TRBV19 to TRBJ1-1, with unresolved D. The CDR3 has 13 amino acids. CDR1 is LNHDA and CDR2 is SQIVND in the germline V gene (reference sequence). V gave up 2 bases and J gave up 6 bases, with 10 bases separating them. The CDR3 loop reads CASSINVAAEAFF. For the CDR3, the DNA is TGTGCCAGTAGTATAAATGTCGCCGCTGAAGCTTTCTTT.

CDR3 sequence: CSVEERTGRYEQYF. The CDR3 nucleotides are TGCAGCGTTGAAGAGAGGACAGGGCGCTACGAGCAGTACTTC. The chain couples TRBV29-1 to TRBJ2-7; 8 bases line up with TRBD1. Trimming at V came to 0 bases and at J to 3 bases, leaving 4 bases not matched to a gene. The CDR3 runs to 14 residues. Germline values: CDR1 SQVTM, CDR2 ANQGSEA.

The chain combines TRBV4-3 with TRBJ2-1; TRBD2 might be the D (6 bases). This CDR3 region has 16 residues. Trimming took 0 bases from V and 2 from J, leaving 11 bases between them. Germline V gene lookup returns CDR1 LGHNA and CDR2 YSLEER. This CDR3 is CASSQDTGVTYNEQFF. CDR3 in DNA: TGCGCCAGCAGCCAAGATACGGGAGTGACCTACAATGAGCAGTTCTTC.

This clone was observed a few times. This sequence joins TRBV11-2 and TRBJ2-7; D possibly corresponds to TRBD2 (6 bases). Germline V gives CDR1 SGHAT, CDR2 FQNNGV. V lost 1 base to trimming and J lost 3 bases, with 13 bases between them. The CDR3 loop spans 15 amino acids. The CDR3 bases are TGTGCCAGCAGCTTAGCGGGACTCACCTTCTACGAGCAGTACTTC. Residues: CASSLAGLTFYEQYF.

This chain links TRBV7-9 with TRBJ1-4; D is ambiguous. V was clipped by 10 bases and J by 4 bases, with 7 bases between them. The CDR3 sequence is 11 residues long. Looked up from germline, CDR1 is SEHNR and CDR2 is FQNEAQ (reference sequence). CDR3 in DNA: TGTGCCATTGTCAATAATGAAAAACTGTTTTTT. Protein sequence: CAIVNNEKLFF.

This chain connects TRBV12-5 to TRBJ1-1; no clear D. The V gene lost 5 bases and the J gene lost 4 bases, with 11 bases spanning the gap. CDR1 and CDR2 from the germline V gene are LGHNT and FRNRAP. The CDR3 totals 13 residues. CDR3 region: CASGAALGTEAFF. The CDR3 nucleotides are TGTGCTAGTGGTGCGGCCCTTGGCACTGAAGCTTTCTTT.

The CDR3 nucleotides are TGTGCCAGCAGCCCCACTGTGAACACTGAAGCTTTCTTT. Translated: CASSPTVNTEAFF. J is TRBJ1-1 and V is TRBV3-1 (or the pseudogene TRBV3-2); D gene uncertain. The CDR3 is 13 amino acids. Per the germline V gene, CDR1 is LGHDT and CDR2 is YNNKEL (reference sequence). V lost 4 bases and J 0 bases, leaving 6 bases between the germline ends.

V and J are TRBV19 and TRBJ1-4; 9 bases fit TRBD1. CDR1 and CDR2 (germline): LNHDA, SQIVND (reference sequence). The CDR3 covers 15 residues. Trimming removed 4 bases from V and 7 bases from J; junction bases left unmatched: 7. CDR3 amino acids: CASSTEDRGFEKLFF. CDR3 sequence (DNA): TGTGCCAGTAGTACGGAGGACAGGGGTTTTGAAAAACTGTTTTTT.

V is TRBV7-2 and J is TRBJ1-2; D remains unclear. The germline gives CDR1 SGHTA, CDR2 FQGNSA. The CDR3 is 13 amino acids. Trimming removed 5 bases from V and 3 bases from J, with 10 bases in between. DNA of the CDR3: TGTGCCAGCAGCCCGTCCGAGGACTATGGCTACACCTTC. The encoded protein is CASSPSEDYGYTF. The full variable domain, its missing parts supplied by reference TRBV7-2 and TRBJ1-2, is GAGVSQSPSNKVTEKGKDVELRCDPISGHTALYWYRQSLGQGLEFLIYFQGNSAPDKSGLPSDRFSAERTGGSVSTLTIQRTQQEDSAVYLCASSPSEDYGYTFGSGTRLTVV.

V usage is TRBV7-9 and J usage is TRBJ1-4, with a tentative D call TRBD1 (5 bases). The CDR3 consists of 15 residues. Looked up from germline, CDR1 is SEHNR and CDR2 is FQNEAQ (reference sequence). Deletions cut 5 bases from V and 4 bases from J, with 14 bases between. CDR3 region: CASSLTGEINEKLFF. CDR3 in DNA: TGTGCCAGCAGCCTTACGGGGGAGATTAATGAAAAACTGTTTTTT.

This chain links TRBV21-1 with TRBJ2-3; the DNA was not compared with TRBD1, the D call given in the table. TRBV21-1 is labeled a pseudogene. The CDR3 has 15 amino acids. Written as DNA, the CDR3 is TGTGCCAGCCGCCCCTCGGTAGGGGGCACAGATACGCAGTATTTT. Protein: CASRPSVGGTDTQYF.

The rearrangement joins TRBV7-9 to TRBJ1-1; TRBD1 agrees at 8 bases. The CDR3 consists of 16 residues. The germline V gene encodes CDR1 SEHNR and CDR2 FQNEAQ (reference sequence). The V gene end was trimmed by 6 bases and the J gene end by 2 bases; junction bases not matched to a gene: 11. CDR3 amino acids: CASRPRPGGSNTEAFF. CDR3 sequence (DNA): TGTGCCAGCAGACCCAGGCCAGGGGGCTCTAACACTGAAGCTTTCTTT.

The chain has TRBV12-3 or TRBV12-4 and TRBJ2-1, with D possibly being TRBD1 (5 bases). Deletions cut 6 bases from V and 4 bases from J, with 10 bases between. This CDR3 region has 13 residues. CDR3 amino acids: CASSPDRYNEQFF. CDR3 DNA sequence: TGTGCCAGCAGCCCTGACAGATACAATGAGCAGTTCTTC.

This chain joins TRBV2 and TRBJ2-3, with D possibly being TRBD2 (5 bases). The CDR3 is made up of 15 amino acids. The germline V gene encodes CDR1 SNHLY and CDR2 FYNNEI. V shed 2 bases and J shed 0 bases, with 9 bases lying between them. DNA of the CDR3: TGTGCCAGCAGTGAATTGGACTCTAGCACAGATACGCAGTATTTT. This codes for CASSELDSSTDTQYF.

The CDR3 DNA follows: TGTGCCAGCAGCTCGGACAGGGGTTTTGAAAAACTGTTTTTT. It translates to CASSSDRGFEKLFF. The chain links TRBV14 to TRBJ1-4; 9 bases are a match to TRBD1. This CDR3 is 14 amino acids long. Germline lookup yields CDR1 SGHDN and CDR2 FVKESK. The trim removed 5 bases at V and 7 bases at J, leaving 5 bases unmatched.

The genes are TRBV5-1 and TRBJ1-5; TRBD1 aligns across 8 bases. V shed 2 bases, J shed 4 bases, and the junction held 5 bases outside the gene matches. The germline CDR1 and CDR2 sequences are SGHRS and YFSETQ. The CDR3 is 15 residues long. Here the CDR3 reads CASSFSTGVNQPQHF. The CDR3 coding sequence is TGCGCCAGCAGCTTTTCGACAGGGGTAAATCAGCCCCAGCATTTT.

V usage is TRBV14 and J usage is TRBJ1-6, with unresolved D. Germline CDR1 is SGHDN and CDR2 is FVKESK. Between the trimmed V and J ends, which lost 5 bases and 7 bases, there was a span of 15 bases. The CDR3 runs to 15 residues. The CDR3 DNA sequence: TGTGCCAGCAGCTCAACGGTGGGGATAAATTCACCCCTCCACTTT. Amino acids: CASSSTVGINSPLHF.

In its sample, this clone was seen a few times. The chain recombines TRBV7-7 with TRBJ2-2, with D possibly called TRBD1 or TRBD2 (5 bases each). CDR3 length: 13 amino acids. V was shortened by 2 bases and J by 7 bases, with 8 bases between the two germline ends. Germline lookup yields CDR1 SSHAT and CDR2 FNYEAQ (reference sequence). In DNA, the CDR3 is TGTGCCAGCAGCTTAAGGGACGGCGGGGAGCTGTTTTTT. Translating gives CASSLRDGGELFF.